Below, 24 T cell receptor beta chains from the same sample are listed, as sequenced in a study of blood T cell repertoires in COVID-19. Only in-frame clones appear in the TCRdb table, and some are missing; sequencing was by immunoSEQ multiplex PCR. The sample includes 300,000 to 400,000 clones, approximately 89% of them seen just once. Sequences were obtained from peripheral blood. The source of these receptors is a woman in her sixties or seventies with COVID-19, enrolled during active disease.

The chain carries TRBV11-2 and TRBJ2-3; D gene unclear. The CDR3 runs to 11 residues. Germline V lookup: CDR1 SGHAT, CDR2 FQNNGV. The V end lost 3 bases, the J end lost 5 bases, and 3 bases lay between the germline ends. CDR3 coding DNA: TGTGCCAGCAGCTTTAAAGATACGCAGTATTTT. As protein: CASSFKDTQYF.

The chain recombines TRBV11-2 with TRBJ1-1; 8 nucleotides agree with TRBD1. Germline loops: CDR1 SGHAT, CDR2 FQNNGV. This CDR3 is 14 amino acids long. V trimming: 6 bases; J trimming: 8 bases; junction bases outside the gene matches: 11. In DNA, the CDR3 is TGTGCCAGCAGACGCTTTGGGGCAGGGGGCGAAGCTTTCTTT. Encoded protein: CASRRFGAGGEAFF.

The V gene is TRBV28, the J gene TRBJ2-7; perhaps TRBD1 as D (5 bases). The V gene's germline CDR1 is MDHEN and CDR2 SYDVKM. CDR3 size: 15 residues. The V and J ends lost 4 bases and 0 bases respectively, with 13 bases between them. In DNA form, the CDR3 reads TGTGCCAGCAGTTCCAGGGCCTACTCCTCCTACGAGCAGTACTTC. Its protein product is CASSSRAYSSYEQYF.

DNA of the CDR3: TGTGCCAGCAGCCACGGAAGGGCGGGACTCACAGATACGCAGTATTTT. Encoded protein: CASSHGRAGLTDTQYF. This rearrangement joins TRBV14 to TRBJ2-3, with D tentatively TRBD2 (6 bases). This CDR3 spans 16 amino acids. From germline, CDR1 is SGHDN and CDR2 FVKESK. V shed 3 bases and J shed 2 bases, with 15 bases lying between them.

The chain has TRBV10-3 and TRBJ2-1, with TRBD1 matching 9 bases. The CDR3 contains 15 residues. From germline, CDR1 is ENHRY and CDR2 SYGVKD. The V segment lost 3 bases and the J segment 7 bases; nucleotides outside the gene matches: 7. CDR3: CAISEPGQGENEQFF. CDR3 in DNA: TGTGCCATCAGTGAACCGGGACAGGGTGAGAATGAGCAGTTCTTC.

The chain recombines TRBV11-2 with TRBJ2-4, with TRBD1 matching over 9 bases. J was trimmed by 3 bases and V by 1 base; bases with no gene match: 7. CDR3 length equals 17 residues. Germline CDR1 is SGHAT and CDR2 is FQNNGV. CDR3 protein: CASSLVTGGFVKNIQYF. CDR3 sequence (DNA): TGTGCCAGCAGCTTAGTTACAGGGGGCTTCGTCAAAAACATTCAGTACTTC.

This chain joins TRBV28 and TRBJ1-2; perhaps TRBD1 as D (5 bases). The germline gives CDR1 MDHEN, CDR2 SYDVKM. The CDR3 length is 14 residues. V shed 5 bases and J shed 4 bases, with 14 bases lying between them. DNA for the CDR3: TGTGCCAGCAGTAACTCAGGGAACGGCTATGGCTACACCTTC. Amino acids: CASSNSGNGYGYTF.

This rearrangement joins TRBV5-1 to TRBJ1-2; D might be TRBD1 (6 bases). This CDR3 has 15 amino acids. The V gene's germline CDR1 is SGHRS and CDR2 YFSETQ. The germline V and J ends were trimmed by 0 bases and 4 bases, with 13 bases remaining between them. Here the CDR3 DNA reads TGCGCCAGCAGCTTGGTGCCAGGGGAATTCTATGGCTACACCTTC. This encodes CASSLVPGEFYGYTF.

V and J are TRBV27 and TRBJ2-5, with 9 bases aligning to TRBD1. V trimming: 4 bases; J trimming: 3 bases; junction bases outside the gene matches: 6. This CDR3 region has 15 residues. CDR1 and CDR2 from the germline V gene are MNHEY and SMNVEV (reference sequence). DNA of the CDR3: TGTGCCAGCAGTTCTACTTGGACAGGGGAAGAGACCCAGTACTTC. It codes for CASSSTWTGEETQYF.

A single count supports this clone. The chain uses TRBV5-8 and TRBJ1-5; 11 bases line up with TRBD1. Germline-derived CDR1 and CDR2 are SGHTS and YDEGEE. Losses at the gene ends were 2 bases for V and 5 bases for J; bases not matched to a gene: 9. The CDR3 covers 17 residues. The CDR3 DNA is TGTGCCAGCAGCTTCTCTTTCGGACAGGGGGCCTATCAGCCCCAGCATTTT. This encodes CASSFSFGQGAYQPQHF.

This chain links TRBV3-1 (or the pseudogene TRBV3-2) with TRBJ2-7, with D possibly being TRBD1 (6 bases). Germline CDR1 is LGHDT and CDR2 is YNNKEL (reference sequence). The CDR3 has 13 amino acids. V lost 4 bases and J lost 6, with 13 bases in between. The CDR3 bases are TGTGCCAGCAGCCCTATAGGGGGTCCCGAGCAGTACTTC. Its translation is CASSPIGGPEQYF.

This clone was seen a single time. The CDR3, as DNA: TGTGCCAGCAGTCGGGACATCCGAGAGACCCAGTACTTC. This gives the protein CASSRDIRETQYF. The genes are TRBV7-2 and TRBJ2-5, with a possible D match to TRBD1 (6 bases). Deletions cut 6 bases from V and 4 bases from J, with 12 bases between. Germline lookup yields CDR1 SGHTA and CDR2 FQGNSA. CDR3 length: 13 amino acids.

The gene calls are TRBV2 and TRBJ2-7; 10 nucleotides match TRBD1. Germline lookup yields CDR1 SNHLY and CDR2 FYNNEI. The J segment lost 6 bases and the V segment lost 8 bases, leaving 10 bases of the junction unmatched. This CDR3 spans 14 amino acids. The CDR3: CASLLTGQGGEQYF. In nucleotides, the CDR3 is TGTGCCAGCCTGCTGACAGGACAGGGGGGCGAGCAGTACTTC.

The gene calls are TRBV3-1 (or the pseudogene TRBV3-2) and TRBJ1-2, with D possibly matching TRBD1 (5 bases). Looked up from germline, CDR1 is LGHDT and CDR2 is YNNKEL (reference sequence). Trimming took 4 bases from V and 1 from J, leaving 22 bases between them. The CDR3 loop spans 18 amino acids. The CDR3 sequence is CASSLISGQGPHNYGYTF. CDR3 in DNA: TGTGCCAGCAGCCTTATATCAGGCCAGGGCCCCCATAACTATGGCTACACCTTC.

This chain uses TRBV6-5 with TRBJ1-1; D remains unclear. Trimming stripped 6 bases from V and 1 base from J, with 12 bases between. The CDR3 is made up of 14 amino acids. The V gene's germline CDR1 is MNHEY and CDR2 SVGAGI. CDR3 region: CASSHTRQNTEAFF. The DNA of the CDR3 is TGTGCCAGCAGCCATACACGACAGAACACTGAAGCTTTCTTT.

This clone was detected once. V usage is TRBV6-1 and J usage is TRBJ2-7; D is ambiguous. The CDR3 loop spans 15 amino acids. CDR1 is MNHNS and CDR2 is SASEGT in the germline V gene. V was trimmed by 1 base and J by 0 bases, leaving 10 bases between them. The CDR3 bases are TGTGCCAGCAGTGAAGTTGTGGGCCTCTCCTACGAGCAGTACTTC. This gives the protein CASSEVVGLSYEQYF.

The chain uses TRBV7-9 and TRBJ2-6; the D gene is possibly TRBD2 (6 bases). Per the germline V gene, CDR1 is SEHNR and CDR2 is FQNEAQ (reference sequence). This CDR3 region has 19 residues. Trimming took off 3 bases at V and 0 bases at J, with 18 bases between the two ends. The CDR3: CASSLGEGGAFSGANVLTF. CDR3 DNA sequence: TGTGCCAGCAGCTTGGGTGAGGGCGGGGCGTTCTCTGGGGCCAACGTCCTGACTTTC. The full variable domain, rest sourced from reference TRBV7-9 and TRBJ2-6, is DTGVSQNPRHKITKRGQNVTFRCDPISEHNRLYWYRQTLGQGPEFLTYFQNEAQLEKSRLLSDRFSAERPKGSFSTLEIQRTEQGDSAMYLCASSLGEGGAFSGANVLTFGAGSRLTVL.

This rearrangement joins TRBV19 to TRBJ1-2; 7 positions agree with TRBD1. Looked up from germline, CDR1 is LNHDA and CDR2 is SQIVND (reference sequence). Trimming at V came to 7 bases and at J to 1 base, leaving 9 bases not matched to a gene. The CDR3 length is 15 residues. CDR3 sequence: CASNADRESNYGYTF. The CDR3 DNA reads as TGTGCCAGTAACGCCGACAGGGAGAGTAACTATGGCTACACCTTC.

The V call is TRBV5-1, the J call TRBJ2-5, with D maybe TRBD2 (6 bases). CDR1 is SGHRS and CDR2 is YFSETQ in the germline V gene. This CDR3 spans 15 amino acids. V was clipped by 0 bases and J by 2 bases, with 11 bases between them. The CDR3 here is CASSLARGRQETQYF. CDR3 nucleotide sequence: TGCGCCAGCAGCTTGGCTCGGGGGAGGCAAGAGACCCAGTACTTC.

The chain joins TRBV3-1 (or the pseudogene TRBV3-2) to TRBJ2-1, with TRBD1 identical over 8 bases. This CDR3 comprises 19 residues. The V and J ends lost 2 bases and 2 bases, in that order; junction bases with no gene match: 14. CDR1 and CDR2 from the germline V gene are LGHDT and YNNKEL (reference sequence). CDR3 coding DNA: TGTGCCAGCAGCCAATACGACAGGGGCCAGCCCTTTGCCTACAATGAGCAGTTCTTC. This gives the protein CASSQYDRGQPFAYNEQFF.

This sequence joins TRBV24-1 and TRBJ2-2, with D perhaps matching TRBD1 (5 bases). Trimming stripped 9 bases from V and 1 base from J, with 11 bases between. Per germline, CDR1 KGHDR and CDR2 SFDVKD. The CDR3 extends over 14 amino acids. The CDR3 nucleotides read TGTGCCACCGGACACGATGGGAACACCGGGGAGCTGTTTTTT. Its protein product is CATGHDGNTGELFF.

This clone was seen a handful of times. The chain combines TRBV9 with TRBJ2-2; TRBD2 matches 7 bases. The CDR3 has 17 amino acids. With V trimmed by 1 base and J by 1 base, 7 bases remained unmatched. Germline V gene lookup returns CDR1 SGDLS and CDR2 YYNGEE. The CDR3 region is CASSVQRAGLNTGELFF. DNA for the CDR3: TGTGCCAGCAGCGTACAGAGAGCGGGGCTGAACACCGGGGAGCTGTTTTTT. The full variable domain, its missing parts supplied by reference TRBV9 and TRBJ2-2, is DSGVTQTPKHLITATGQRVTLRCSPRSGDLSVYWYQQSLDQGLQFLIQYYNGEERAKGNILERFSAQQFPDLHSELNLSSLELGDSALYFCASSVQRAGLNTGELFFGEGSRLTVL.

The chain combines TRBV9 with TRBJ2-3; 7 nucleotides agree with TRBD1. CDR1 SGDLS and CDR2 YYNGEE come from the germline V gene. Germline trimming cut 4 bases from V and 3 bases from J; bases unmatched to any gene: 23. The CDR3 totals 20 residues. The DNA of the CDR3 is TGTGCCAGCAGCCACCCAACCTGGGAAAGACAGGGCTCAGTGACAGATACGCAGTATTTT. Encoded protein: CASSHPTWERQGSVTDTQYF.

The V and J genes are TRBV7-8 and TRBJ2-5, with 7 positions matching TRBD1. V lost 5 bases and J lost 1; bases outside the gene matches: 4. The CDR3 sequence is 14 residues long. Germline CDR1 SGHVS, CDR2 FQNEAQ. In DNA, the CDR3 is TGTGCCAGCAGCCCCGGGACAGCCCAAGAGACCCAGTACTTC. Translated: CASSPGTAQETQYF. Full variable domain (rest looked up from reference TRBV7-8 and TRBJ2-5): GAGVSQSPRYKVAKRGQDVALRCDPISGHVSLFWYQQALGQGPEFLTYFQNEAQLDKSGLPSDRFFAERPEGSVSTLKIQRTQQEDSAVYLCASSPGTAQETQYFGPGTRLLVL.